These 3 T cell receptor beta chains were all obtained from the same sample, sequenced in a study of cytomegalovirus exposure and HLA in healthy donors (dated by TCRdb to 2015 to 2018). Libraries came from the immunoSEQ multiplex PCR assay. The table comes from immuneACCESS by way of TCRdb, which keeps in-frame sequences with V and J called. Part of the clones is missing from these tables; in studies checked, under half for an unresolved V gene and the rest for unknown reasons. Recorded for this sample are 70,000 to 75,000 clones; about 95% of them occurred a single time. Clones ranked in the top ten supply approximately 2% of the sample. Sequenced sample: PBMCs. The receptor source for this set is a woman aged 18-30 years in good health and CMV-seropositive.

The chain has TRBV19 and TRBJ1-5, with 9 bases fitting TRBD1. Trimming removed 7 bases from V and 2 bases from J; junction bases left unmatched: 6. This CDR3 comprises 15 residues. CDR1 and CDR2 (germline): LNHDA, SQIVND (reference sequence). The CDR3 nucleotides are TGTGCCAGTACCACAGGGGGCGTTGGCAATCAGCCCCAGCATTTT. This codes for CASTTGGVGNQPQHF.

The chain carries TRBV11-2 and TRBJ1-1; possible D gene TRBD1, 5 bases. The CDR3 extends over 14 amino acids. V lost 5 bases and J lost 1, with 11 bases in between. The germline V gene has CDR1 SGHAT and CDR2 FQNNGV. CDR3 in amino acids: CASSPRGGNTEAFF. The CDR3 DNA reads TGTGCCAGCAGCCCTCGGGGGGGGAACACTGAAGCTTTCTTT. The full variable domain, in which reference TRBV11-2 and TRBJ1-1 provide the parts outside the CDR3, is EAGVAQSPRYKIIEKRQSVAFWCNPISGHATLYWYQQILGQGPKLLIQFQNNGVVDDSQLPKDRFSAERLKGVDSTLKIQPAKLEDSAVYLCASSPRGGNTEAFFGQGTRLTVV.

The chain couples TRBV7-9 to TRBJ1-5; D ambiguous. There are 15 residues in the CDR3. The V end was cut by 4 bases, the J end by 0 bases, with 10 bases between. CDR1 and CDR2 (germline): SEHNR, FQNEAQ (reference sequence). The CDR3 DNA is TGTGCCAGCAGCTCTCCCCCCTATAGCAATCAGCCCCAGCATTTT. Its translation is CASSSPPYSNQPQHF.